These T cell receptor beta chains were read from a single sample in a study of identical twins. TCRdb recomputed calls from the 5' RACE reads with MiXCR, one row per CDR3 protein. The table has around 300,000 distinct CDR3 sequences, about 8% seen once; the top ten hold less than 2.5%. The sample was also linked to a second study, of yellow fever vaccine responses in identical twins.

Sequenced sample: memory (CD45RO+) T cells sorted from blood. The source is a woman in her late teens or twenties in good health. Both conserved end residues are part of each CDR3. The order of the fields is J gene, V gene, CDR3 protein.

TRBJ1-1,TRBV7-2,CASSTGQGLMNTEAFF
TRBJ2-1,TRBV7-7,CASSSSPVSYNEQFF
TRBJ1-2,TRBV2,CASSVTGSYGYTF
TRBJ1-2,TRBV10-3,CAINSGLGTGNYGYTF
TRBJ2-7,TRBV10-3,CAISQNYEQYF
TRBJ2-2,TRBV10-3,CAINEQGDTGELFF
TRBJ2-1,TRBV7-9,CASSPQMGRVLGNEQFF
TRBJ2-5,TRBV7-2,CASSPKGWGETQYF
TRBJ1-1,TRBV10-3,CAISPGEKNTEAFF
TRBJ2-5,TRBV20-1,CSARGASGSLGTQYF
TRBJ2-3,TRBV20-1,CSARDGDRGSDTQYF
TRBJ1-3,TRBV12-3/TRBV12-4,CASSSSYSGNTIYF
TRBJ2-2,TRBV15,CATSPRTSGYTGELFF
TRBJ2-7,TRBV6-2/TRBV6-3,CASSYVRGRAAEQYF
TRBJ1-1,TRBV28,CASRPSGGDKGEAFF
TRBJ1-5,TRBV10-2,CASSEGANQPQHF
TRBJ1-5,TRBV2,CASSPQGANQPQHF
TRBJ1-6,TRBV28,CASSLPNQHNSPLHF
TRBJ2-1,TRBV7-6,CASSLAGQTQYNEQFF
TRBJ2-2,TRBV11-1,CASSLMSAGGAGNTGELFF
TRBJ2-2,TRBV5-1,CASSLGQLNTGELFF
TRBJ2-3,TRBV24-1,CATSDLGTSGRARGGDTQYF
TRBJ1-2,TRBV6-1,CASSEDSVTRGYTF
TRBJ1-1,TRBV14,CASSQASGPRAEAFF
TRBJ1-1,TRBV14,CASSQVQGVTEAFF
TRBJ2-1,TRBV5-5,CASSLGLETYNEQFF
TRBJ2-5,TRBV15,CATSKLGGQSETQYF
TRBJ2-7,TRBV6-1,CASTARQGGTYEQYF
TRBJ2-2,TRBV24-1,CATRPAGAYTGELFF
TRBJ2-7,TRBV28,CATSTPGRMDEQYF
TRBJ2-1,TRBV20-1,CSARELAGDYNEQFF
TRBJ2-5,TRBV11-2,CASSLRETQYF
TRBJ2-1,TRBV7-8,CASSSRDRGGYEQFF
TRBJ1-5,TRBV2,CASGQVSNQPQHF
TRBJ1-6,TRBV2,CASKDRDFNSPLHF
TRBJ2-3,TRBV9,CASSVVGVMAVNTDTQYF
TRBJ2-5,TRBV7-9,CASSLGGAGGETQYF
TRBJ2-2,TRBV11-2,CASYGGFASGHGELFF
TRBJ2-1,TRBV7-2,CASSLPLGEQFF
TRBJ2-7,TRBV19,CASSIPGGLYEQYF
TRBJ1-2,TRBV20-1,CSARVPLTNYGYTF
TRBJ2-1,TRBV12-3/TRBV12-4,CASKQHGTSVSEQFF
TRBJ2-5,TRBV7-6,CASSLAGSLSETQYF
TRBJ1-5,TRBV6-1,CASSERSRNQPQHF
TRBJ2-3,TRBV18,CASSQDRADTQYF